The subject of this entry is one T cell receptor (beta chain). Its recognized antigen is unknown. The data are from a study of cytomegalovirus exposure and HLA in healthy donors listed by TCRdb under 2017. Regarding the complete study: According to an earlier analysis of around 600 of the donors, about 179 million T cells yielded roughly 100 million unique TCR beta sequences and around 300 Gb of sequence data. Approximately 310 gigabases of sequencing data and 78 million or so unique TCR sequences were included in an early release covering about 600 HLA-typed donors. Among the roughly 400 genotyped donors, under 90% belonged to the genetic ancestry cluster associated with self-reported Caucasian donors. The aim of the study was to test whether cataloging public T cell receptors could identify signatures of past pathogen exposure. The study profiled the T cell repertoires of some 610 subjects by immunosequencing and related them to cytomegalovirus serostatus. Besides the first cohort of around 700 subjects, a separate validation cohort made up of roughly 120 different subjects was used. To predict cytomegalovirus infection status, the study brought together high-throughput TCR immunosequencing, statistical association of individual TCRs with disease status, and machine learning. To study patterns of TCR occurrence, a later analysis re-analyzed previously published TCR beta repertoires from under 750 donors and added high-resolution HLA genotyping. Rather than drawing on any new phenotypic data, the later analysis identified candidate immune exposures from TCR beta sequences and the way those sequences occurred across donors. An earlier analysis of roughly 580 of the donors used high-throughput TCR beta sequencing to judge whether each TCR beta V gene segment behaved as functional or pseudogenic. Donor age, sex, ethnicity and CMV serostatus were compiled together with the repertoire data. In a later genetic analysis, genome-wide SNP genotypes for about three fifths of the roughly 670 donors were used, and that subset was treated as a discovery cohort. All discovery cohort repertoires had been generated using a single sequencing platform. Both class I and class II loci were covered by HLA typing, at four-digit resolution. The number of donors typed differed by locus, with 629-630 for A, B, C, DRB1 and DQB1, roughly 520 for DQA1, nearly 610 for DPA1, and 400 to 490 for DPB1. Roughly 5 DR-DQ haplotypes were handled as single units for association and clustering, since linkage in the cohort was strong. Across approximately 420 genotyped donors of the cohort, an average of approximately 240,000 unique TCR beta nucleotide sequences per donor were sequenced, and roughly 18% of those sequences were non-productive.

The cohort consisted of approximately 670 healthy bone marrow donors. Cohort members were all nominally healthy when sampled, although unrecorded immune exposures were likely present. The donor was CMV seronegative and belonged to the group of 352 seronegative cohort members. A peripheral blood sample was collected from each donor, and TCR beta sequencing was performed on peripheral blood mononuclear cells. The Qiagen DNeasy Blood Extraction Kit was used to extract genomic DNA from the blood cell samples. Results the study describes overall, beyond this receptor: For the cohort, immune exposure information was limited to CMV serostatus. When HLA alleles, especially DR and DQ, strongly co-occurred, TCR associations were difficult to assign to individual alleles. Cytomegalovirus status was reported to be diagnosed by the classifier with high specificity and sensitivity in both the original and validation cohorts. The earlier analysis of almost 600 of the donors excluded roughly 16 rarely observed V segments, including chromosome 9 orphons, because counts were too low. Presence/absence analyses assumed roughly uniform sequencing depth across donors, an assumption that may not hold. A further reported finding was that TCR beta sequences accurately predicted the HLA-A and HLA-B alleles for most subjects in the first cohort. According to a later analysis, TCR association rates differed among HLA loci, with DRB1 alleles showing the most associated TCRs and HLA-C alleles showing the fewest. According to a later analysis, parvovirus B19, influenza, CMV and Epstein-Barr virus appeared linked to several top co-occurrence clusters. A group of highly shared sequence variants was considered likely to be a technical artifact of the sequencing pipeline. In a later genetic analysis, fewer N-insertions in productive TCRs were reported among donors in an Asian-associated ancestry cluster than the roughly 700-donor mean. In a later analysis, most CMV-associated TCR beta chains were found to appear HLA-restricted, with HLA associations seemingly driven largely by CMV exposure. A later genetic analysis associated a missense DCLRE1C variant with V-gene and J-gene trimming of TCR beta chains, and an independent cohort replicated the association. An earlier analysis of around 500 of the donors showed that most TCR beta V segments appeared in productive rearrangements either about 87% or about 30% of the time, which broadly matched IMGT annotations. Because HLA typing was missing for some donors at each locus, association tests included only the typed subset. The study listed 150 to 200 TCR beta chains as associated with cytomegalovirus. The 87-base-pair reads could not distinguish some IMGT-functional V segments, including TRBV6-2 and TRBV6-3, so those segments were excluded. Linkage disequilibrium might explain the correlated functional status among segregating V segments, but an unknown experimental factor could not be ruled out. In this cohort, only TCR beta chains were sequenced, and detectable features were limited by the absence of alpha or paired-chain data. In vitro tests confirmed that a few of the cytomegalovirus-associated TCR beta chains recognize cytomegalovirus antigens. In a later analysis, HLA-associated TCR beta chains were found to be more clonally expanded and to have lower generation probabilities than equally common non-associated chains. While some public TCRs were present in many individuals, most TCR sequences turned up only very rarely across donors. The authors suggested that the approach could potentially be extended to other disease states and immunological phenotypes. Specific HLA alleles were associated with over 15,000 TCR beta sequences at a false discovery rate of 0.05 in a later analysis.

From a lookup of the germline V gene, CDR1 and CDR2 are MNHEY and SVGAGI. The V end gives up 2 bases and the J end 4 bases, leaving 7 bases in the junction not matched to a gene. CDR3 length: 16 amino acids, cysteine to phenylalanine. Only the CDR3 portion is preserved as DNA: 48 bases, with reading frame beginning at the first base. Library method: the immunoSEQ multiplex PCR assay. The multiplex PCR relied on a mix of 60 forward primers for TCR Vbeta segments and 13 reverse primers for TCR Jbeta segments. The CDR3 region of rearranged TCR beta genes was amplified from genomic DNA with a multiplex PCR assay. The amplified TCR beta libraries were sequenced on the Illumina HiSeq System as 87-base-pair reads. Turning to the authors' computational methods: A later analysis tallied 70 million to 100 million unique TCR beta chains across the 650 to 750 repertoires, and around 9.9 million of those chains were shared by two or more donors. Raw reads were error-corrected and collapsed into unique sequences with a nearest-neighbor algorithm that merged closely related sequences to remove PCR and sequencing errors. Alignment of CDR3 sequences to IMGT reference sequences was used to assign V, D and J gene segments. For a sequence to be retained, a match of at least six nucleotides was required to both a V gene segment and a J gene segment. Rearrangements were called productive when the CDR3 lacked stop codons and stayed in frame with V and J; all others were non-productive. CDR3 was defined according to IMGT convention as the region running from the second conserved V-encoded cysteine to the conserved J-encoded phenylalanine. Sequences without an unambiguous match to a single V gene segment were excluded from the earlier analysis of 587 of the donors. In an earlier analysis of several hundred of the donors, V segments were called functional above 56.7% productive rearrangements and were called segregating when the between-donor standard deviation exceeded 5%. A statistical classification framework was built to diagnose cytomegalovirus status from the catalog of TCR beta chain sequences. V and J gene assignment, in a later analysis, came from comparing TCR nucleotide sequences with IMGT/GENE-DB human TR gene sequences. A later analysis assigned CDR3 sequences and most-parsimonious VDJ recombination scenarios with the TCRdist pipeline. In a later analysis, every TCR beta chain was defined by the combination of its CDR3 amino acid sequence and its V-gene family, and reads without a unique V-gene family were dropped. To address suspected cross-contamination and a sequencing artifact, a later analysis removed 550 to 750 highly shared, low-generation-probability nucleotide sequences. A later analysis calculated a clonal expansion index for each public chain from normalized within-repertoire ranks of inferred template counts. A later analysis computed generation probabilities with a VDJ recombination model fitted to out-of-frame rearrangements, and checked the results against IGoR. In a later analysis, hypergeometric tests were used to score TCR-TCR, TCR-HLA and TCR-CMV co-occurrence, with a repertoire-size bias correction applied to TCR pairs. A later analysis estimated false discovery rates by permuting HLA or CMV assignments 20 times. In a later analysis, co-occurring TCRs were grouped with DBSCAN, and TCRdist sequence similarity was added when clustering was performed within HLA-allele-positive subsets. Repertoires with fewer than 30,000 or more than 120,000 public chains, plus five repertoires with anomalous nucleotide sharing, were excluded from co-occurrence clustering. TCRdb obtained this table from immuneACCESS and retained in-frame rearrangements with V and J assigned. These tables miss some clones; where compared with another copy, unresolved V genes account for less than half of the shortfall, and the remainder is unexplained. Clonal size and the V and J genes are those of that table, whereas D and trimming came from the DNA. The sample's records list over 40,000 clones. 6.2% of the sample is held by the ten biggest clonotypes.

The V and J segments used are TRBV6-5 and TRBJ2-2, with 7 junctional bases fitting TRBD1. The source of this sequence is a man under 40 in good health and CMV-seronegative. Material for sequencing was PBMCs. The CDR3: CASSYPPTGATGELFF. In nucleotides, the sequence is TGTGCCAGCAGTTACCCCCCCACAGGGGCCACCGGGGAGCTGTTTTTT.